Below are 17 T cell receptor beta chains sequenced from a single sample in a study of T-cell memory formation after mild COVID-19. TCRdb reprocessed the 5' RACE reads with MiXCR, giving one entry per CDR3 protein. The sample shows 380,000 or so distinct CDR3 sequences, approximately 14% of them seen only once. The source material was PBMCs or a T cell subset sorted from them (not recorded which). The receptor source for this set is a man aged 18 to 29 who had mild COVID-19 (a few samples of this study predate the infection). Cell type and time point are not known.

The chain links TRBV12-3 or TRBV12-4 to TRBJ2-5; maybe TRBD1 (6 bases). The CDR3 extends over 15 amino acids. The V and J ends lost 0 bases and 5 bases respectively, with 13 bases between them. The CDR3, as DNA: TGTGCCAGCAGTTTAGCGCTGCAGGGGTGGGAGACCCAGTACTTC. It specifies CASSLALQGWETQYF.

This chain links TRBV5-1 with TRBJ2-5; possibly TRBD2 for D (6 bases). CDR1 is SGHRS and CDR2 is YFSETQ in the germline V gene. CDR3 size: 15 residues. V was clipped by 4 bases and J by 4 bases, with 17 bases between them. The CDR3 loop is CASSTGTGVGETQYF. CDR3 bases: TGCGCCAGCAGCACCGGGACTGGGGTGGGAGAGACCCAGTACTTC.

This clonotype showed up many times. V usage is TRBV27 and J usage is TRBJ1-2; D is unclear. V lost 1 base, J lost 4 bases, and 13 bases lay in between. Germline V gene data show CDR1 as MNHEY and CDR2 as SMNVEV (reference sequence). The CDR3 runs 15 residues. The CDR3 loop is CASSLYVGAGYGYTF. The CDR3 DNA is TGTGCCAGCAGTTTATACGTGGGCGCAGGCTATGGCTACACCTTC.

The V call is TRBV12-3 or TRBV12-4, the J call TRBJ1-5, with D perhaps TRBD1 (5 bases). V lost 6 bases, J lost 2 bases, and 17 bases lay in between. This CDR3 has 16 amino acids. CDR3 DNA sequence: TGTGCCAGCAGCCTCACCGCCGGGGGAGGCAATCAGCCCCAGCATTTT. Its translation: CASSLTAGGGNQPQHF.

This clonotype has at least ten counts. The DNA for the CDR3 is TGCAGCGTGGTCACCGGGACCTCGGACAATGAGCAGTTCTTC. This codes for CSVVTGTSDNEQFF. V is TRBV29-1 and J is TRBJ2-1; D is perhaps TRBD1 or TRBD2 (5 bases each). CDR1 is SQVTM and CDR2 is ANQGSEA in the germline V gene. Deletions cut 6 bases from V and 5 bases from J, with 17 bases between. This CDR3 is 14 amino acids long.

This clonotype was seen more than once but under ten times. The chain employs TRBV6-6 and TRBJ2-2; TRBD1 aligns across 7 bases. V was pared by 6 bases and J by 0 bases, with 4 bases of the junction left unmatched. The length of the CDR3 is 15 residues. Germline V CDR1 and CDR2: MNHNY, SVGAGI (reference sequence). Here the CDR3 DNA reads TGTGCCAGCAGCGAGGACAGGACGAACACCGGGGAGCTGTTTTTT. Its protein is CASSEDRTNTGELFF.

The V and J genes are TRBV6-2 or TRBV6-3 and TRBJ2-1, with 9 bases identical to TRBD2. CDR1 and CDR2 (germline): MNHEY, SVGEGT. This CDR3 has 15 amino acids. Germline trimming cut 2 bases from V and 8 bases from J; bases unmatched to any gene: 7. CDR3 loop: CASSYMVAGAHEQFF. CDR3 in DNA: TGTGCCAGCAGTTACATGGTAGCGGGGGCCCATGAGCAGTTCTTC.

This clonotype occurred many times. CDR3 sequence reads: CASSLRTRIKQYF. The CDR3 nucleotides read TGCGCCAGCAGCTTGCGGACCCGCATTAAGCAGTATTTT. The V gene is TRBV5-1, the J gene TRBJ2-3; no definite D call. The CDR3 is 13 amino acids. CDR1 and CDR2 (germline): SGHRS, YFSETQ. V was cut by 1 base and J by 11 bases, with 14 bases left in between.

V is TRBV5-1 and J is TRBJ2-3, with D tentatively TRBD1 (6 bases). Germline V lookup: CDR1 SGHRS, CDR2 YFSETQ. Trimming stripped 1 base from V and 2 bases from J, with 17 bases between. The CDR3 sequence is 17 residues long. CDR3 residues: CASSLTPQGSSTDTQYF. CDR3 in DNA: TGCGCCAGCAGCTTGACCCCCCAGGGGTCTTCCACAGATACGCAGTATTTT.

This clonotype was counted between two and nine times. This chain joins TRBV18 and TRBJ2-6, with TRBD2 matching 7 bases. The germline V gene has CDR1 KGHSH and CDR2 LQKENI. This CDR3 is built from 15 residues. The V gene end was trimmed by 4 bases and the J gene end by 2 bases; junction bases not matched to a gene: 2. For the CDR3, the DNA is TGTGCCAGCTCACTTACTAGCGCTGGGGCCAACGTCCTGACTTTC. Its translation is CASSLTSAGANVLTF.

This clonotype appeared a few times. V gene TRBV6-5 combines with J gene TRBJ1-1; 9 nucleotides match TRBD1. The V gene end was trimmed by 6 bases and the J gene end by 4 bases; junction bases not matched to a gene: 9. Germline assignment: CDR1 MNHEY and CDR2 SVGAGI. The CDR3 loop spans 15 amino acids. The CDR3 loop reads CASSRRSTGGTEAFF. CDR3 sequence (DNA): TGTGCCAGCAGCCGTCGGTCGACAGGGGGCACTGAAGCTTTCTTT.

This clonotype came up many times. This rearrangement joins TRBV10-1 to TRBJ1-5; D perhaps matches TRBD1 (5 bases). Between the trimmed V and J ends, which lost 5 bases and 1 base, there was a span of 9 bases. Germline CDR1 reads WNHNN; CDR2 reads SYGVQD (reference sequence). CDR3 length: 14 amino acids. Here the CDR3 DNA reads TGCGCCAGCAGTCCCGGGGGAAGCAATCAGCCCCAGCATTTT. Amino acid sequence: CASSPGGSNQPQHF.

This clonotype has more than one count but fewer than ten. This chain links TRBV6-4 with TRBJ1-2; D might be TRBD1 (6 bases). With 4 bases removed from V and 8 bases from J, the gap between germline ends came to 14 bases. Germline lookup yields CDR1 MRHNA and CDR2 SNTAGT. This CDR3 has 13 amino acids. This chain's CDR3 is CASSGGSQGGYTF. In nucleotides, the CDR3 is TGTGCCAGCAGTGGCGGATCTCAGGGGGGCTACACCTTC.

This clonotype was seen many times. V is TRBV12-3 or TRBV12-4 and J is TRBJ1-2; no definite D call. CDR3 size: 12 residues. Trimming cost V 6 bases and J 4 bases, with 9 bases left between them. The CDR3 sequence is CASSPQSYGYTF. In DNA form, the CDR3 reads TGTGCCAGCAGCCCTCAGAGCTATGGCTACACCTTC.

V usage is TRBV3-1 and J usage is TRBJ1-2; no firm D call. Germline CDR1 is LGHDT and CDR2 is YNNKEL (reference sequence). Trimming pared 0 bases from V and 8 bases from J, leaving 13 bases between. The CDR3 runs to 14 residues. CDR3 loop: CASSQDVRVHGYTF. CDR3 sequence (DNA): TGTGCCAGCAGCCAAGATGTTAGGGTCCACGGCTACACCTTC.

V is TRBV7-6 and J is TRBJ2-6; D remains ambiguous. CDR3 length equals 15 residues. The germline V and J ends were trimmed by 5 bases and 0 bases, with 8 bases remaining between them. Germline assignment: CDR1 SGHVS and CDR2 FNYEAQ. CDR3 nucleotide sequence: TGTGCCAGCAGCATACGGGTCTCTGGGGCCAACGTCCTGACTTTC. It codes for CASSIRVSGANVLTF.

The CDR3 DNA sequence: TGTGCCAGCAGCTCCGAGCGGGGGGGCCGAGATACGCAGTATTTT. It is translated as CASSSERGGRDTQYF. The V gene is TRBV7-2, the J gene TRBJ2-3; 10 bases are shared with TRBD2. This CDR3 comprises 15 residues. Per germline, CDR1 SGHTA and CDR2 FQGNSA. The ends lost 4 bases at V and 5 bases at J; junction bases unmatched: 6.